This entry lists 12 T cell receptor beta chains sequenced from one sample in a study of blood T cell repertoires in COVID-19. Profiled with immunoSEQ multiplex PCR; TCRdb holds only in-frame clones, not every one. The profile shows under 30,000 clones, 94% of them singletons. The sample taken for sequencing was peripheral blood. The source of these receptors is a human donor with active COVID-19. The donor label of this sample is uncertain.

The CDR3 region is CASSLASLYGYTF. The DNA of the CDR3 is TGTGCCAGCAGCTTAGCGTCTCTTTATGGCTACACCTTC. V gene TRBV7-9 combines with J gene TRBJ1-2, with D hard to call. The CDR3 covers 13 residues. Trimming pared 0 bases from V and 5 bases from J, leaving 7 bases between. The V gene's germline CDR1 is SEHNR and CDR2 FQNEAQ (reference sequence). Based on the CDR3 plus reference TRBV7-9 and TRBJ1-2, the full variable domain is DTGVSQNPRHKITKRGQNVTFRCDPISEHNRLYWYRQTLGQGPEFLTYFQNEAQLEKSRLLSDRFSAERPKGSFSTLEIQRTEQGDSAMYLCASSLASLYGYTFGSGTRLTVV.

The chain couples TRBV25-1 to TRBJ2-1; 8 positions agree with TRBD2. Germline CDR1 and CDR2: MGHDK and SYGVNS. The CDR3 has 12 residues. The trim removed 1 base at V and 15 bases at J, leaving 5 bases unmatched. This CDR3 is CASSEFSGRVFF. In nucleotides, the CDR3 is TGTGCCAGCAGTGAATTCAGCGGGAGAGTGTTCTTC.

This clone was seen just once. This chain joins TRBV6-5 and TRBJ2-2, with TRBD2 matching over 14 bases. Trimming at V came to 5 bases and at J to 6 bases, leaving 2 bases not matched to a gene. This CDR3 spans 15 amino acids. The germline gives CDR1 MNHEY, CDR2 SVGAGI. Written as DNA, the CDR3 is TGTGCCAGCAGTAAGACTAGCGGGGGGGCCGGGGAGCTGTTTTTT. Translation gives CASSKTSGGAGELFF.

The CDR3 sequence is CASSPSTGQGAQSAFF. The CDR3 bases are TGTGCCAGCAGCCCATCCACGGGACAGGGGGCGCAGTCGGCTTTCTTT. V is TRBV7-9 and J is TRBJ1-1, with 12 bases aligning to TRBD1. The germline gives CDR1 SEHNR, CDR2 FQNEAQ (reference sequence). The junction had 15 bases not matched to a gene; V was cut back by 5 bases and J by 11 bases. There are 16 residues in the CDR3.

This chain links TRBV6-2 or TRBV6-3 with TRBJ1-6, with D maybe TRBD1 (6 bases). The germline gives CDR1 MNHEY, CDR2 SVGEGT. The ends were cut back, 5 bases at V and 5 bases at J, with 10 bases in the middle. There are 14 residues in the CDR3. The CDR3 DNA is TGTGCCAGCAGTACAGGGTTGGATAATTCACCCCTCCACTTT. Protein: CASSTGLDNSPLHF.

V is TRBV18 and J is TRBJ2-1; 8 bases map to TRBD2. CDR1 and CDR2 (germline): KGHSH, LQKENI. The trim removed 3 bases at V and 5 bases at J, leaving 6 bases unmatched. This CDR3 is 15 amino acids long. CDR3 nucleotide sequence: TGTGCCAGCTCACCCAATCGGGGGGGTGACAATGAGCAGTTCTTC. It is translated as CASSPNRGGDNEQFF.

The J gene is TRBJ2-7, the V gene TRBV6-5; TRBD2 matches at 11 bases. J gave up 3 bases and V 4 bases, and 2 bases lay outside the gene matches. This CDR3 is 14 amino acids long. Germline CDR1 is MNHEY and CDR2 is SVGAGI. DNA of the CDR3: TGTGCCAGCAGTTCCGGGACTAGCGGCTACGAGCAGTACTTC. Amino acids: CASSSGTSGYEQYF.

The rearrangement uses TRBV27 and TRBJ2-3, with TRBD2 identical over 14 bases. Germline V lookup: CDR1 MNHEY, CDR2 SMNVEV (reference sequence). The CDR3 covers 16 residues. Trimming cost V 5 bases and J 7 bases; bases outside gene matches: 8. CDR3 sequence: CASSPRLAGGKYTQYF. In DNA, the CDR3 is TGTGCCAGCAGTCCACGACTAGCGGGAGGGAAATATACGCAGTATTTT.

The rearrangement uses TRBV18 and TRBJ2-7; 11 positions match TRBD1. CDR1 is KGHSH and CDR2 is LQKENI in the germline V gene. The CDR3 is 16 residues long. J lost 3 bases, V lost 4 bases, and 8 bases had no gene match. The CDR3 nucleotides are TGTGCCAGCTCACTTCCGGGACAGGGGGTAAACTACGAGCAGTACTTC. Encoded protein: CASSLPGQGVNYEQYF. The full variable domain, its missing parts supplied by reference TRBV18 and TRBJ2-7, is NAGVMQNPRHLVRRRGQEARLRCSPMKGHSHVYWYRQLPEEGLKFMVYLQKENIIDESGMPKERFSAEFPKEGPSILRIQQVVRGDSAAYFCASSLPGQGVNYEQYFGPGTRLTVT.

V usage is TRBV19 and J usage is TRBJ2-7; the match to TRBD2 covers 8 bases. The CDR3 has 14 residues. The ends lost 4 bases at V and 3 bases at J; junction bases unmatched: 5. The germline gives CDR1 LNHDA, CDR2 SQIVND (reference sequence). The CDR3 nucleotides are TGTGCCAGTAGTACCCGGGGGACTAGCTACGAGCAGTACTTC. Translated: CASSTRGTSYEQYF.

CDR3 in DNA: TGCGCCAGCAGCTCGCTTCCGACAGGGGGCGGAAACACCATATATTTT. This sequence encodes CASSSLPTGGGNTIYF. The V and J genes are TRBV5-1 and TRBJ1-3, with TRBD1 matching over 10 bases. The J segment lost 4 bases and the V segment lost 3 bases, leaving 7 bases of the junction unmatched. Germline CDR1 is SGHRS and CDR2 is YFSETQ. This CDR3 is 16 amino acids long.

The rearrangement joins TRBV19 to TRBJ1-3; D is ambiguous. V lost 8 bases to trimming and J lost 9 bases, with 23 bases between them. This CDR3 comprises 15 residues. The germline CDR1 and CDR2 sequences are LNHDA and SQIVND (reference sequence). CDR3 bases: TGTGCCAGTGGCAGTAATCTTCGGCCGGAGGCCACCATATATTTT. Translated: CASGSNLRPEATIYF.